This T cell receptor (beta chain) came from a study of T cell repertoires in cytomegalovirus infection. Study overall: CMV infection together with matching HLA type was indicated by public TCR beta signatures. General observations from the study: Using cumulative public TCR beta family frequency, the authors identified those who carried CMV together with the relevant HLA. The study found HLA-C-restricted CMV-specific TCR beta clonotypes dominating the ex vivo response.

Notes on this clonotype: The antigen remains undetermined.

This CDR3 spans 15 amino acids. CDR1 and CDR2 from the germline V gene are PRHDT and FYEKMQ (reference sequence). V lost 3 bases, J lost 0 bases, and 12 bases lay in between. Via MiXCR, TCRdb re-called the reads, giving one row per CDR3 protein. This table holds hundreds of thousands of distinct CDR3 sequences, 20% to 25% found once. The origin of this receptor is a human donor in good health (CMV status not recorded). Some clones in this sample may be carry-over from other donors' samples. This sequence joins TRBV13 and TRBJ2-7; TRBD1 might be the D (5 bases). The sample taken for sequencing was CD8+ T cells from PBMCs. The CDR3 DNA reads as TGTGCCAGCAGCTTGACAGACCAGAACTCCTACGAGCAGTACGTC. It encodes CASSLTDQNSYEQYV.